Sequencing of this TCR beta chain was carried out in a study of cytomegalovirus exposure and HLA in healthy donors. PCR primers comprised 60 Vbeta and 13 Jbeta primers. Sequenced by immunoSEQ multiplex PCR; TCRdb stores in-frame clones only, minus some. This repertoire comprises 100,000 to 150,000 clones; its ten largest clones make up around 1.5%. As to this clone: Antigen unknown.

The study, taken as a whole, reports: In a later analysis, across HLA loci, associated TCR counts were highest for DRB1, lowest for HLA-C. Specificity of a few CMV-associated chains for CMV antigens was verified in vitro. Presence/absence comparisons presumed near-even sequencing depth among donors.

Trimming stripped 5 bases from V and 7 bases from J, with 14 bases between. The CDR3 spans 13 residues. Looked up from germline, CDR1 is SGHTA and CDR2 is FQGNSA. This TCR came from a woman aged 40 to 50 in good health and CMV-seronegative. The chain recombines TRBV7-2 with TRBJ1-1; the D gene is possibly TRBD1 (6 bases). Source material: PBMCs. CDR3 region: CASSLRQAHEAFF. DNA for the CDR3: TGTGCCAGCAGCCTCAGACAGGCCCATGAAGCTTTCTTT.